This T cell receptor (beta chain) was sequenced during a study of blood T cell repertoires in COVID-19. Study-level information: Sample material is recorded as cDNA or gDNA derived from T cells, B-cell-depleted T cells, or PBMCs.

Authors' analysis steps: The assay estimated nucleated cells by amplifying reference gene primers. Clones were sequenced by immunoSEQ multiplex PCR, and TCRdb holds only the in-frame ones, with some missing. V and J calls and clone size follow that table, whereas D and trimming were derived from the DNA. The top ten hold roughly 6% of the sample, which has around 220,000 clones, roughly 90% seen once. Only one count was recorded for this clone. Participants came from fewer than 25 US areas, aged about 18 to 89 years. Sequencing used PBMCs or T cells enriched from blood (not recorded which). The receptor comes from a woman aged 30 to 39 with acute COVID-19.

The CDR3 here is CASSRTGTSGFYNEQFF. DNA for the CDR3: TGTGCCAGCAGTAGAACCGGGACTAGCGGCTTCTACAATGAGCAGTTCTTC. The genes are TRBV28 and TRBJ2-1; TRBD2 aligns across 11 bases. Germline V gives CDR1 MDHEN, CDR2 SYDVKM. The CDR3 has 17 residues. V gave up 5 bases and J gave up 3 bases; unmatched junction bases: 9.